These 10 T cell receptor beta chains came from one sample sequenced in a study of Ad26.COV2.S vaccination and SARS-CoV-2 variants. The repertoire was sequenced with immunoSEQ multiplex PCR; TCRdb's copy has only in-frame clones and lacks some. This table has around 340,000 clones, around nine tenths appearing once. Treatment here: over 15 received Ad26.COV2.S at low or high dose, single or two shots; 5 received placebo; per-sample allocation not given. The investigators took samples on day 63 after the first vaccine or placebo injection. Material: peripheral blood, obtained in a trial of Ad26.COV2.S vaccine versus placebo. The receptor source for this set is a person aged 18-60 years who received the Ad26.COV2.S COVID-19 vaccine or a placebo.

This sequence joins TRBV11-1 and TRBJ2-5; D remains unclear. Germline values: CDR1 SGHAT, CDR2 FQDESV (reference sequence). The V and J ends lost 3 bases and 1 base respectively, with 9 bases between them. The CDR3 is made up of 14 amino acids. CDR3 loop: CASSFGRFQETQYF. In nucleotides, the CDR3 is TGTGCCAGCAGCTTCGGACGGTTCCAAGAGACCCAGTACTTC.

The chain is built from TRBV7-3 and TRBJ2-5; 8 nucleotides agree with TRBD2. Germline V gene sequence: CDR1 SGHTA, CDR2 FQGTGA. The junction had 6 bases not matched to a gene; V was cut back by 2 bases and J by 4 bases. The CDR3 has 15 amino acids. The CDR3 protein is CASSLGASGRETQYF. Written as DNA, the CDR3 is TGTGCCAGCAGCTTAGGGGCTAGCGGGCGAGAGACCCAGTACTTC.

The V and J genes are TRBV7-8 and TRBJ2-7; D perhaps matches TRBD1 (5 bases). Looked up from germline, CDR1 is SGHVS and CDR2 is FQNEAQ. This CDR3 has 14 residues. Trimming shortened V by 2 bases and J by 5 bases, and 13 bases separated the two germline ends. The CDR3 DNA reads as TGTGCCAGCAGCTTATCCATCAGGGCCGACGAGCAGTACTTC. Protein product: CASSLSIRADEQYF.

The chain joins TRBV27 to TRBJ2-7; D possibly corresponds to TRBD1 (6 bases). V lost 5 bases and J lost 2, with 16 bases in between. Germline CDR1 MNHEY, CDR2 SMNVEV (reference sequence). This CDR3 has 15 amino acids. The chain's CDR3 is CASSPLRGRTYEQYF. CDR3 DNA sequence: TGTGCCAGCAGTCCCCTCAGGGGACGAACCTACGAGCAGTACTTC.

This clone was observed a single time. The chain combines TRBV4-1 with TRBJ1-4; D might be TRBD1 (5 bases). Germline V gene lookup returns CDR1 MGHRA and CDR2 YSYEKL. The CDR3 is 17 residues long. Trimming cost V 3 bases and J 6 bases, with 20 bases left between them. CDR3 residues: CASSHLGPVQGDEKLFF. CDR3 in DNA: TGCGCCAGCAGCCATTTGGGGCCAGTCCAGGGAGATGAAAAACTGTTTTTT.

The chain combines TRBV28 with TRBJ1-2; TRBD1 matches at 7 bases. Germline CDR1 is MDHEN and CDR2 is SYDVKM. The CDR3 extends over 16 amino acids. Germline trimming cut 5 bases from V and 4 bases from J; bases unmatched to any gene: 13. The CDR3, as DNA: TGTGCCAGCAGTCGGATACAAGGGGGCGTAGTCTATGGCTACACCTTC. This encodes CASSRIQGGVVYGYTF.

The V call is TRBV5-6, the J call TRBJ2-6; no clear D. This CDR3 contains 18 residues. Trimming stripped 2 bases from V and 0 bases from J, with 15 bases between. Per the germline V gene, CDR1 is SGHDT and CDR2 is YYEEEE. The CDR3: CASSFLVGPFSGANVLTF. CDR3 DNA sequence: TGTGCCAGCAGCTTTTTGGTCGGACCCTTCTCTGGGGCCAACGTCCTGACTTTC.

This chain uses TRBV10-3 with TRBJ1-2; 7 nucleotides match TRBD1. This CDR3 spans 15 amino acids. V dropped 7 bases and J dropped 0; count of bases not matched to a gene: 8. The germline CDR1 and CDR2 sequences are ENHRY and SYGVKD. DNA of the CDR3: TGTGCCATCAAGGAGGGGGACAGAGCTAACTATGGCTACACCTTC. Amino acids: CAIKEGDRANYGYTF.

This clone came up a few times. The V and J genes are TRBV2 and TRBJ1-5, with D perhaps matching TRBD1 (5 bases). The CDR3 runs to 15 residues. V lost 3 bases and J 0 bases, leaving 9 bases between the germline ends. The V gene's germline CDR1 is SNHLY and CDR2 FYNNEI. CDR3 coding DNA: TGTGCCAGCAGTGATTACGACAGTAGCAATCAGCCCCAGCATTTT. Its protein is CASSDYDSSNQPQHF.

The V call is TRBV7-9, the J call TRBJ1-2, with TRBD1 as a possible D gene (5 bases). The CDR3 is made up of 15 amino acids. Germline values: CDR1 SEHNR, CDR2 FQNEAQ (reference sequence). Trimming stripped 5 bases from V and 4 bases from J, with 17 bases between. The CDR3 protein is CASSPASHRPYGYTF. The CDR3 DNA reads as TGTGCCAGCAGCCCGGCAAGCCACAGGCCCTATGGCTACACCTTC. Full variable domain (missing parts from reference TRBV7-9 and TRBJ1-2): DTGVSQNPRHKITKRGQNVTFRCDPISEHNRLYWYRQTLGQGPEFLTYFQNEAQLEKSRLLSDRFSAERPKGSFSTLEIQRTEQGDSAMYLCASSPASHRPYGYTFGSGTRLTVV.